Below are 31 T cell receptor beta chains sequenced from a single sample in a study of cytomegalovirus exposure and HLA in healthy donors. PCR primers comprised 60 Vbeta and 13 Jbeta primers. Some clones are missing from TCRdb's copy, which holds only in-frame ones; the method was immunoSEQ multiplex PCR. The data hold about 130,000 clones, with 65% to 80% observed a single time. Sequenced material: PBMCs. The receptor source for this set is a middle-aged man in good health and CMV-seronegative.

J is TRBJ1-1 and V is TRBV10-2; the match to TRBD1 covers 8 bases. Germline-derived CDR1 and CDR2 are WSHSY and SAAADI. After removal of 6 bases from V and 3 bases from J, the junction contained 3 bases not matched to a gene. The CDR3 sequence is 13 residues long. CDR3: CASSLQGDTEAFF. In DNA form, the CDR3 reads TGCGCCAGCAGCCTACAGGGGGACACTGAAGCTTTCTTT.

This rearrangement joins TRBV5-1 to TRBJ2-7; a possible D gene is TRBD2 (5 bases). Germline V CDR1 and CDR2: SGHRS, YFSETQ. There are 16 residues in the CDR3. V lost 0 bases and J lost 1, with 14 bases in between. This CDR3 reads CASSLAPAADSYEQYF. DNA of the CDR3: TGCGCCAGCAGCTTGGCCCCAGCGGCGGATTCCTACGAGCAGTACTTC.

The chain joins TRBV7-7 to TRBJ2-3; a possible D gene is TRBD2 (5 bases). The CDR3 is made up of 13 amino acids. Germline loops: CDR1 SSHAT, CDR2 FNYEAQ (reference sequence). Trimming took off 2 bases at V and 5 bases at J, with 8 bases between the two ends. The chain's CDR3 is CASSLKRVDTQYF. The CDR3 coding sequence is TGTGCCAGCAGCTTAAAGAGGGTAGATACGCAGTATTTT.

J is TRBJ2-7 and V is TRBV10-3; D may be TRBD1 (6 bases). CDR3 length: 14 residues. Per germline, CDR1 ENHRY and CDR2 SYGVKD. The ends were cut back, 10 bases at V and 3 bases at J, with 19 bases in the middle. CDR3 bases: TGTGCCACCAGGACAGTCCAACGCAACTACGAGCAGTACTTC. As protein: CATRTVQRNYEQYF.

The chain couples TRBV11-2 to TRBJ1-2; tentative D call: TRBD1 (6 bases). In germline, CDR1 is SGHAT, CDR2 FQNNGV. CDR3 size: 15 residues. The germline V and J ends were trimmed by 5 bases and 0 bases, with 13 bases remaining between them. CDR3 sequence: CASSLRDMTNYGYTF. CDR3 in DNA: TGTGCCAGCAGCCTCCGGGACATGACTAACTATGGCTACACCTTC.

The chain couples TRBV7-8 to TRBJ1-1; maybe TRBD1 (5 bases). The CDR3 covers 16 residues. CDR1 and CDR2 from the germline V gene are SGHVS and FQNEAQ. V was trimmed by 5 bases and J by 1 base, leaving 17 bases between them. The CDR3: CASSPGWGLGNTEAFF. DNA for the CDR3: TGTGCCAGCAGCCCAGGTTGGGGCCTGGGGAACACTGAAGCTTTCTTT.

The J gene is TRBJ1-3, the V gene TRBV25-1; 9 bases match TRBD1. The CDR3 is made up of 16 amino acids. The V segment lost 7 bases and the J segment 1 base; nucleotides outside the gene matches: 8. The germline V gene has CDR1 MGHDK and CDR2 SYGVNS. The CDR3 here is CASTSDRGRSGNTIYF. The CDR3 DNA is TGTGCCAGCACCTCGGACAGGGGACGTTCTGGAAACACCATATATTTT.

V is TRBV6-4 and J is TRBJ2-1; the match to TRBD2 covers 10 bases. Germline lookup yields CDR1 MRHNA and CDR2 SNTAGT. This CDR3 is built from 15 residues. V shed 3 bases and J 10 bases; nucleotides not matched to a gene: 9. CDR3 protein: CASSEEGSGRLEQFF. CDR3 nucleotides: TGTGCCAGCAGTGAAGAGGGTAGCGGGAGGCTAGAGCAGTTCTTC.

The chain has TRBV29-1 and TRBJ2-4, with D possibly being TRBD1 (6 bases). Trimming took 1 base from V and 7 from J, leaving 8 bases between them. Germline assignment: CDR1 SQVTM and CDR2 ANQGSEA. The CDR3 has 12 amino acids. The CDR3 region has the DNA TGCAGCGTTGAAGTCCAGGGGAACATTCAGTACTTC. Translated, it gives CSVEVQGNIQYF.

This clone was seen more than once but under ten times. The chain is built from TRBV12-5 and TRBJ2-7; D unclear. This CDR3 has 13 residues. The germline CDR1 and CDR2 sequences are LGHNT and FRNRAP. Trimming stripped 7 bases from V and 3 bases from J, with 13 bases between. CDR3 bases: TGTGCTAGTGCCCCTCCCTCGAGCTACGAGCAGTACTTC. Amino acids: CASAPPSSYEQYF.

The chain employs TRBV11-2 and TRBJ2-1; 7 bases are a match to TRBD1. The germline V gene encodes CDR1 SGHAT and CDR2 FQNNGV. V shed 5 bases, J shed 12 bases, and the junction held 4 bases outside the gene matches. CDR3 length: 11 amino acids. The CDR3 sequence is CASSQYRGQFF. The CDR3 bases are TGTGCCAGCAGCCAATACAGGGGGCAGTTCTTC.

This clone was found many times. The rearrangement joins TRBV4-1 to TRBJ1-1; D remains ambiguous. The CDR3 spans 13 residues. Trimming removed 5 bases at V and 6 bases at J, with 13 bases between. Germline CDR1 reads MGHRA; CDR2 reads YSYEKL. Here the CDR3 reads CASSARAGAEAFF. The CDR3 bases are TGCGCCAGCAGCGCCCGTGCCGGGGCTGAAGCTTTCTTT.

The CDR3 loop is CASSDRGGSDTQYF. The CDR3 region has the DNA TGTGCCAGCAGCGACAGGGGGGGGTCAGATACGCAGTATTTT. The rearrangement uses TRBV19 and TRBJ2-3, with 9 bases aligning to TRBD1. The CDR3 extends over 14 amino acids. CDR1 is LNHDA, CDR2 SQIVND, per germline (reference sequence). The V segment lost 9 bases and the J segment 4 bases; nucleotides outside the gene matches: 8.

J is TRBJ2-1 and V is TRBV18; 10 bases match TRBD2. Trimming removed 0 bases from V and 5 bases from J; junction bases left unmatched: 7. Germline V gene sequence: CDR1 KGHSH, CDR2 LQKENI. The CDR3 has 17 amino acids. CDR3 DNA: TGTGCCAGCTCACCACCCCAGCGGGGGGGCCTCAACAATGAGCAGTTCTTC. This gives the protein CASSPPQRGGLNNEQFF.

This chain links TRBV28 with TRBJ2-7, with D maybe TRBD1 (5 bases). This CDR3 spans 14 amino acids. Trimming shortened V by 8 bases and J by 2 bases, and 16 bases separated the two germline ends. CDR1 and CDR2 from the germline V gene are MDHEN and SYDVKM. CDR3 nucleotide sequence: TGTGCCAGCCTACCCTCAGACAGTCCCTACGAGCAGTACTTC. It specifies CASLPSDSPYEQYF.

V is TRBV29-1 and J is TRBJ2-1; 7 bases fit TRBD1. Trimming removed 1 base from V and 3 bases from J; junction bases left unmatched: 6. The CDR3 has 15 residues. Germline lookup yields CDR1 SQVTM and CDR2 ANQGSEA. In nucleotides, the CDR3 is TGCAGCGTTGAAGGTGGCAGGGGGTACTACAATGAGCAGTTCTTC. Its protein product is CSVEGGRGYYNEQFF.

This clone occurred a few times. This sample includes further DNA sequences coding for the same CDR3. The V gene is TRBV7-9, the J gene TRBJ1-1; D uncertain. This CDR3 contains 14 residues. The germline CDR1 and CDR2 sequences are SEHNR and FQNEAQ (reference sequence). V was shortened by 1 base and J by 0 bases, with 6 bases between the two germline ends. The CDR3 sequence is CASSLGQLNTEAFF. CDR3 coding DNA: TGTGCCAGCAGCTTAGGTCAGTTGAACACTGAAGCTTTCTTT. Full variable domain (remainder filled in from reference TRBV7-9 and TRBJ1-1): DTGVSQNPRHKITKRGQNVTFRCDPISEHNRLYWYRQTLGQGPEFLTYFQNEAQLEKSRLLSDRFSAERPKGSFSTLEIQRTEQGDSAMYLCASSLGQLNTEAFFGQGTRLTVV.

The V call is TRBV14, the J call TRBJ2-5, with D unclear. Germline CDR1 SGHDN, CDR2 FVKESK. Trimming shortened V by 5 bases and J by 7 bases, and 17 bases separated the two germline ends. CDR3 length equals 14 residues. Written as DNA, the CDR3 is TGTGCCAGCAGCTGGCGGCGCAGCCCCTCGACCCAGTACTTC. As protein: CASSWRRSPSTQYF.

The sample holds a few counts of this clone. This chain uses TRBV5-6 with TRBJ2-3; the match to TRBD2 covers 7 bases. The V segment lost 2 bases and the J segment 1 base; nucleotides outside the gene matches: 4. Germline V gene sequence: CDR1 SGHDT, CDR2 YYEEEE. CDR3 length: 15 residues. The CDR3 loop reads CASSFRTRRTDTQYF. Here the CDR3 DNA reads TGTGCCAGCAGCTTCAGGACTAGGCGCACAGATACGCAGTATTTT.

This clone came up a few times. One junction end does not reproduce the germline sequence, and a read error may be involved. V usage is TRBV5-4 and J usage is TRBJ2-5, with 7 bases matching TRBD2. Germline lookup yields CDR1 SGHNT and CDR2 YYREEE (reference sequence). CDR3 length: 15 amino acids. The CDR3: CASSQGEGAVETQYF. The CDR3 bases are TGCGCCAGCAGCCAAGGGGAGGGAGCGGTAGAGACCCAGTACTTC.

The chain is built from TRBV18 and TRBJ2-7, with 7 bases fitting TRBD1. Germline CDR1 reads KGHSH; CDR2 reads LQKENI. The CDR3 is made up of 15 amino acids. The V segment lost 3 bases and the J segment 2 bases; nucleotides outside the gene matches: 7. DNA of the CDR3: TGTGCCAGCTCACCCCGCCGGACAGGCGCCTACGAGCAGTACTTC. This gives the protein CASSPRRTGAYEQYF.

The chain couples TRBV20-1 to TRBJ2-7; D is unclear. CDR3 length: 11 amino acids. Trimming stripped 7 bases from V and 2 bases from J, with 9 bases between. CDR1 is DFQATT, CDR2 SNEGSKA, per germline (reference sequence). CDR3 in amino acids: CSVGSTYEQYF. CDR3 coding DNA: TGCAGTGTTGGCAGTACCTACGAGCAGTACTTC.

The chain combines TRBV30 with TRBJ1-2; D unclear. Germline loops: CDR1 GTSNPN, CDR2 SVGIG (reference sequence). The CDR3 is 12 residues long. Between the trimmed V and J ends, which lost 2 bases and 5 bases, there was a span of 9 bases. The CDR3 coding sequence is TGTGCCTGGAGTTTGGGCAGTTATGGCTACACCTTC. It specifies CAWSLGSYGYTF.

This clone was seen only a few times. The rearrangement joins TRBV4-3 to TRBJ1-4, with 12 bases lining up with TRBD1. Per the germline V gene, CDR1 is LGHNA and CDR2 is YSLEER. The CDR3 sequence is 16 residues long. The V and J ends lost 1 base and 8 bases, in that order; junction bases with no gene match: 5. CDR3 region: CASSQGWGTGGEKLFF. CDR3 sequence (DNA): TGCGCCAGCAGCCAAGGATGGGGGACAGGGGGCGAAAAACTGTTTTTT.

This sequence joins TRBV5-4 and TRBJ2-7; D might be TRBD1 (5 bases). The CDR3 is 13 residues long. Trimming took 5 bases from V and 1 from J, leaving 10 bases between them. Germline V gene lookup returns CDR1 SGHNT and CDR2 YYREEE (reference sequence). CDR3 bases: TGTGCCAGCAGTGGCGACAGATCCTACGAGCAGTACTTC. It specifies CASSGDRSYEQYF. Based on the CDR3 plus reference TRBV5-4 and TRBJ2-7, the full variable domain is ETGVTQSPTHLIKTRGQQVTLRCSSQSGHNTVSWYQQALGQGPQFIFQYYREEENGRGNFPPRFSGLQFPNYSSELNVNALELDDSALYLCASSGDRSYEQYFGPGTRLTVT.

This clone has just one count. V gene TRBV29-1 combines with J gene TRBJ2-2; D remains ambiguous. Germline V CDR1 and CDR2: SQVTM, ANQGSEA. Trimming left V 6 bases short and J 0 bases short, with 14 bases between. This CDR3 contains 15 residues. The CDR3 loop is CSVRPRLTNTGELFF. DNA for the CDR3: TGCAGCGTACGCCCCAGGCTTACGAACACCGGGGAGCTGTTTTTT.

This clone appeared a few times. This chain links TRBV10-3 with TRBJ2-3; TRBD2 agrees at 12 bases. This CDR3 is 15 amino acids long. J lost 2 bases, V lost 7 bases, and 4 bases had no gene match. Germline CDR1 and CDR2: ENHRY and SYGVKD. CDR3 protein: CAIKTSGSPTDTQYF. The CDR3 nucleotides are TGTGCCATCAAGACTAGCGGGAGCCCCACAGATACGCAGTATTTT.

The rearrangement uses TRBV10-3 and TRBJ1-5; possibly TRBD1 for D (5 bases). The V end was cut by 0 bases, the J end by 6 bases, with 15 bases between. This CDR3 has 16 residues. Germline-derived CDR1 and CDR2 are ENHRY and SYGVKD. The CDR3, as DNA: TGTGCCATCAGTGAGTCGCTGCGGGGGGGAGGTCAGCCCCAGCATTTT. Protein: CAISESLRGGGQPQHF.

The rearrangement joins TRBV27 to TRBJ2-2, with D tentatively TRBD1 (5 bases). CDR1 MNHEY and CDR2 SMNVEV come from the germline V gene (reference sequence). The V and J ends lost 3 bases and 5 bases respectively, with 7 bases between them. This CDR3 comprises 13 residues. For the CDR3, the DNA is TGTGCCAGCAGTTTTTCAGGGACCGGGGAGCTGTTTTTT. Translation gives CASSFSGTGELFF.

The chain uses TRBV5-1 and TRBJ2-2, with 16 bases that match TRBD2. The germline V gene has CDR1 SGHRS and CDR2 YFSETQ. The CDR3 loop spans 16 amino acids. The V gene end was trimmed by 3 bases and the J gene end by 6 bases; junction bases not matched to a gene: 2. The CDR3 region has the DNA TGCGCCAGCAGCTACGGGACTAGCGGGGGGGCCGGGGAGCTGTTTTTT. Protein product: CASSYGTSGGAGELFF.

The chain uses TRBV7-8 and TRBJ2-7, with 7 nucleotides matching TRBD2. The junction had 12 bases not matched to a gene; V was cut back by 6 bases and J by 1 base. This CDR3 is built from 16 residues. Germline CDR1 and CDR2: SGHVS and FQNEAQ. Here the CDR3 reads CASRTRAGRDSYEQYF. CDR3 in DNA: TGTGCCAGCAGAACGCGCGCGGGGAGGGATTCCTACGAGCAGTACTTC.